The present T cell receptor beta chain was sequenced within a study of T cells in Graves' hyperthyroidism and ophthalmopathy. Study conclusions and caveats: By a 13 V-J model, ophthalmopathy was set apart from stable hyperthyroidism. Blood also contained most expanded thyroid clonotypes above 0.001.

Trimming cost V 4 bases and J 0 bases, with 17 bases left between them. The CDR3 is 17 amino acids. Germline V gives CDR1 MDHEN, CDR2 SYDVKM. Amplified regions were TCR beta CDR3 sequences from RNA transcripts. TCR CDR3 underwent first-round RT-PCR with the HTBI primer set. MiXCR was run by TCRdb on the multiplex PCR reads, yielding one entry per CDR3 protein. The sample has a few hundred thousand distinct CDR3 sequences; around 13% are singletons. Concerning this clonotype: Its antigen is not identified.

The source is a woman aged 30 to 39 with Graves' hyperthyroidism that later progressed to Graves' ophthalmopathy. The chain carries TRBV28 and TRBJ2-3; D uncertain. The sequenced material came from blood. CDR3 amino acids: CASSSSGDARSTDTQYF. CDR3 in DNA: TGTGCCAGCAGTTCATCAGGAGACGCAAGGAGCACAGATACGCAGTATTTT. Looking up the rest from reference TRBV28 and TRBJ2-3 gives the full variable domain: DVKVTQSSRYLVKRTGEKVFLECVQDMDHENMFWYRQDPGLGLRLIYFSYDVKMKEKGDIPEGYSVSREKKERFSLILESASTNQTSMYLCASSSSGDARSTDTQYFGPGTRLTVL.